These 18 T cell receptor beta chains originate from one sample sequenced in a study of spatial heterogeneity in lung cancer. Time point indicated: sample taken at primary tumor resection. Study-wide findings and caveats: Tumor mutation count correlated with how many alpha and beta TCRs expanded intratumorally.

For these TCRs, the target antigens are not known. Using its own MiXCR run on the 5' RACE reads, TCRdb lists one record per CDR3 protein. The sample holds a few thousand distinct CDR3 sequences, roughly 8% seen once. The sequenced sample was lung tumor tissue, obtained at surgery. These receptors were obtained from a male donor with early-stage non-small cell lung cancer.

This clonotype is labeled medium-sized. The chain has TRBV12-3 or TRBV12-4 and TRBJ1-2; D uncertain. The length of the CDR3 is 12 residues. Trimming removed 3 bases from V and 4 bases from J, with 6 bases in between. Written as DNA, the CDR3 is TGTGCCAGCAGTTTCTCGTTCTATGGCTACACCTTC. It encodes CASSFSFYGYTF.

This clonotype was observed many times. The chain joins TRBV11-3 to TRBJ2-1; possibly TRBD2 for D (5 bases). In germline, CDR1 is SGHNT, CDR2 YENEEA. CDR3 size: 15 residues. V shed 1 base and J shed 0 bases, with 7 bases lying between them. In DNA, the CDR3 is TGTGCCAGCAGCTTAGTGGCGGGCTCCTACAATGAGCAGTTCTTC. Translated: CASSLVAGSYNEQFF.

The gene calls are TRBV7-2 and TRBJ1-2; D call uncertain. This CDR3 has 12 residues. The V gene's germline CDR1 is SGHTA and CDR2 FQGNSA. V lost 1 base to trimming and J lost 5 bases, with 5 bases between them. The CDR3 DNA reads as TGTGCCAGCAGCTTAGGGAGGTATGGCTACACCTTC. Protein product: CASSLGRYGYTF.

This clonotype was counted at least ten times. CDR3 sequence (DNA): TGCAGCGCCCTGGGGACAGGGTGGACTGAGCAGTTCTTC. Protein sequence: CSALGTGWTEQFF. The rearrangement uses TRBV29-1 and TRBJ2-1; 9 bases line up with TRBD1. Germline V gene lookup returns CDR1 SQVTM and CDR2 ANQGSEA. V shed 7 bases and J 9 bases; nucleotides not matched to a gene: 10. CDR3 length: 13 amino acids.

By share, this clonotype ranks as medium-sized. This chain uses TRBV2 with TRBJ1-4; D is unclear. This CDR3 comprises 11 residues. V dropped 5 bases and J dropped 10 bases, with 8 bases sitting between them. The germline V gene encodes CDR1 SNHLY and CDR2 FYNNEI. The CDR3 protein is CASSQDLKLFF. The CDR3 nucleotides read TGTGCCAGCAGTCAGGACTTAAAACTGTTTTTT.

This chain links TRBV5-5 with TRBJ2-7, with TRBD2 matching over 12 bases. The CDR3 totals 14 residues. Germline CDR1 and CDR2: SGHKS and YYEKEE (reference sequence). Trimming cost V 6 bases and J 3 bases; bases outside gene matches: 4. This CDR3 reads CASTPGLAGYEQYF. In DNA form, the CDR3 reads TGTGCCAGCACTCCGGGACTAGCGGGCTACGAGCAGTACTTC.

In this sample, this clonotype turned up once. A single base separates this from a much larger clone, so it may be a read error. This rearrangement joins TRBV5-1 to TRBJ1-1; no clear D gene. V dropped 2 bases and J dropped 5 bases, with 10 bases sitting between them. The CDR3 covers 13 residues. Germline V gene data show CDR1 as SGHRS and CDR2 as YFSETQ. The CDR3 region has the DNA TGCGCCAGCAGCTTTGACCCGGGGACTGAAGCTTTCTTT. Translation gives CASSFDPGTEAFF.

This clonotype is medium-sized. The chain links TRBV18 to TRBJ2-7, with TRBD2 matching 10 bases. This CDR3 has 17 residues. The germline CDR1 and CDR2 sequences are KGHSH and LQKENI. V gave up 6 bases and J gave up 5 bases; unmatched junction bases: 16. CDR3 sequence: CASSSSLAGVGGHEQYF. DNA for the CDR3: TGTGCCAGCTCGTCTAGCCTAGCGGGAGTTGGAGGCCACGAGCAGTACTTC.

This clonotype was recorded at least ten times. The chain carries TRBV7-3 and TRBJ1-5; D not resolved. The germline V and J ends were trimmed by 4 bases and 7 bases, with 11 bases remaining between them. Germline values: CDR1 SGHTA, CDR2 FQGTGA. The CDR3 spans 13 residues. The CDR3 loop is CASSSSAGQPQHF. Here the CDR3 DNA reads TGTGCCAGCAGCTCGTCAGCTGGGCAGCCCCAGCATTTT.

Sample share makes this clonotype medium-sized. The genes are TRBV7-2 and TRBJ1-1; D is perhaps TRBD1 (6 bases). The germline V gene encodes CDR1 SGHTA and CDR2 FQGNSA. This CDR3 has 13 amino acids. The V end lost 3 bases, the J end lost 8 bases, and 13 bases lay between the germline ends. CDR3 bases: TGTGCCAGCAGCTTTTCAGGGGTAGACGAAGCTTTCTTT. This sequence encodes CASSFSGVDEAFF.

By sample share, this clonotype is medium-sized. CDR3: CASSLAGKFNQPQHF. CDR3 in DNA: TGTGCCAGCAGCCTCGCTGGCAAATTCAATCAGCCCCAGCATTTT. The chain has TRBV4-2 and TRBJ1-5; D remains unclear. V lost 4 bases to trimming and J lost 3 bases, with 13 bases between them. The CDR3 spans 15 residues. Germline values: CDR1 LGHNA, CDR2 YNFKEQ.

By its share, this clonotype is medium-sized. The CDR3 nucleotides are TGTGCCAGCAGCTTAGAGGGCAGTTCTACTAACTATGGCTACACCTTC. Amino acids: CASSLEGSSTNYGYTF. This rearrangement joins TRBV7-2 to TRBJ1-2; D remains ambiguous. V was cut by 1 base and J by 0 bases, with 12 bases left in between. Germline assignment: CDR1 SGHTA and CDR2 FQGNSA. The CDR3 contains 16 residues.

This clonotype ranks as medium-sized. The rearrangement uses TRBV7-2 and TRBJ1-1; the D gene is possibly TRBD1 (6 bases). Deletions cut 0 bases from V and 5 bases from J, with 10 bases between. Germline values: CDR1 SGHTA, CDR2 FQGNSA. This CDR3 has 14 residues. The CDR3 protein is CASSLAGGATEAFF. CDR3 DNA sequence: TGTGCCAGCAGCTTAGCAGGGGGAGCTACTGAAGCTTTCTTT.

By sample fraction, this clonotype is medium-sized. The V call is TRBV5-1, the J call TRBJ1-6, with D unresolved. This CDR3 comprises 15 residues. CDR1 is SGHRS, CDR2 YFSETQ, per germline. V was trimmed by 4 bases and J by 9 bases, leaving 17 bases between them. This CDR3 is CASSPLNLITSPLHF. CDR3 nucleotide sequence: TGCGCCAGCAGCCCTTTGAACCTAATTACTTCACCCCTCCACTTT.

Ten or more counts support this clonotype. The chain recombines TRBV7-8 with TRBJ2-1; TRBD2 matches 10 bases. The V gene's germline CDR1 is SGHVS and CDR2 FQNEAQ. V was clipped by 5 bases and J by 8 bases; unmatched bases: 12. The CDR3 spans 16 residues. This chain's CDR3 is CASSPVKLAGRHEQFF. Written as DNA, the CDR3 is TGTGCCAGCAGCCCGGTAAAACTAGCGGGGAGGCATGAGCAGTTCTTC.

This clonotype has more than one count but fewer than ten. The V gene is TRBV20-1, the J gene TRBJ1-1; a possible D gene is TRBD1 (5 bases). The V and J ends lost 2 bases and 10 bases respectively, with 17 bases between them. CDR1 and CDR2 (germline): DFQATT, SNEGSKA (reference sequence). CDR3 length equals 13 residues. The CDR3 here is CSARTQGIRAAFF. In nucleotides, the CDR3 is TGCAGTGCTAGAACGCAGGGTATCCGCGCAGCTTTCTTT.

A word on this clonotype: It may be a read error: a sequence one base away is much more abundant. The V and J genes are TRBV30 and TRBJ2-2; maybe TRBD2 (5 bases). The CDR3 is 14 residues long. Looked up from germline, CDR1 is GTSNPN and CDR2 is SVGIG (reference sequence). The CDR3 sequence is CAWSVGHHTGELIF. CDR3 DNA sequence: TGTGCCTGGAGTGTGGGCCACCACACCGGGGAGCTGATTTTT.

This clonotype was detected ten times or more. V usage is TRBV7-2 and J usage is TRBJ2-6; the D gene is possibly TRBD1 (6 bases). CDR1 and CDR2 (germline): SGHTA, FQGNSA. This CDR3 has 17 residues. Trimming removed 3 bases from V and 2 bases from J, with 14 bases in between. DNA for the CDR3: TGTGCCAGCAGCTTGGAGTACACAGGGACTGGGGCCAACGTCCTGACTTTC. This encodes CASSLEYTGTGANVLTF.